The 15 T cell receptor beta chains reported below all come from one sample, sequenced in a study of blood T cells in healthy people across ages. A second about 6 to 12 cycle PCR used barcoded and J-beta primers. TCRdb independently ran MiXCR on the 5' RACE reads; one entry per CDR3 protein. The repertoire holds fewer than 800,000 distinct CDR3 sequences, more than 20% seen once, with just under 9.5% in the top ten. The sample was also reused in another study, on T cells of mothers and their children.

What was sequenced was blood. The receptors were gathered from a boy aged 10-17 years in good health.

The genes are TRBV12-5 and TRBJ2-3, with a weak D call TRBD2 (5 bases). Germline CDR1 reads LGHNT; CDR2 reads FRNRAP. With 3 bases removed from V and 0 bases from J, the gap between germline ends came to 10 bases. The CDR3 loop spans 15 amino acids. CDR3 sequence: CASGFSGGSTDTQYF. DNA of the CDR3: TGTGCTAGTGGTTTCAGTGGAGGTAGCACAGATACGCAGTATTTT.

The gene calls are TRBV19 and TRBJ1-2; D unclear. The CDR3 length is 13 residues. V was cut by 5 bases and J by 1 base, with 8 bases left in between. Germline V gives CDR1 LNHDA, CDR2 SQIVND (reference sequence). The CDR3 DNA is TGTGCCAGTAGTCCCTCGTTTAACTATGGCTACACCTTC. Translated, it gives CASSPSFNYGYTF.

The chain combines TRBV24-1 with TRBJ2-3, with a weak D call TRBD2 (5 bases). The CDR3 length is 13 residues. Germline V gene sequence: CDR1 KGHDR, CDR2 SFDVKD. V was shortened by 9 bases and J by 3 bases, with 12 bases between the two germline ends. CDR3 in amino acids: CATSRTGTDTQYF. The CDR3 DNA follows: TGTGCCACCTCGCGGACGGGGACAGATACGCAGTATTTT.

This clonotype was recorded a few times. This chain joins TRBV15 and TRBJ2-5; 10 bases align to TRBD2. Per germline, CDR1 LNHNV and CDR2 YYDKDF (reference sequence). With V trimmed by 4 bases and J by 4 bases, 6 bases remained unmatched. The CDR3 runs to 15 residues. The CDR3 loop is CATSTSGGPVETQYF. CDR3 bases: TGTGCCACCAGCACTAGCGGGGGCCCTGTAGAGACCCAGTACTTC.

This chain joins TRBV5-1 and TRBJ1-1, with D possibly matching TRBD1 (6 bases). The germline V gene has CDR1 SGHRS and CDR2 YFSETQ. The V end lost 2 bases, the J end lost 6 bases, and 14 bases lay between the germline ends. The CDR3 runs to 14 residues. CDR3 region: CASSFETGKAEAFF. Written as DNA, the CDR3 is TGCGCCAGCAGCTTTGAGACAGGCAAGGCTGAAGCTTTCTTT.

The rearrangement joins TRBV2 to TRBJ2-1; D gene uncertain. The CDR3 has 15 residues. Germline values: CDR1 SNHLY, CDR2 FYNNEI. V was trimmed by 4 bases and J by 2 bases, leaving 12 bases between them. The CDR3 region has the DNA TGTGCCAGCAGTGTGACCGCCGGTACCTACAATGAGCAGTTCTTC. Its protein product is CASSVTAGTYNEQFF.

This clonotype appeared a few times. The V and J genes are TRBV5-1 and TRBJ2-3, with D possibly being TRBD1 (6 bases). With 4 bases removed from V and 2 bases from J, the gap between germline ends came to 20 bases. This CDR3 has 17 residues. Per the germline V gene, CDR1 is SGHRS and CDR2 is YFSETQ. CDR3 residues: CASSAFDGTFFTDTQYF. The DNA of the CDR3 is TGCGCCAGCAGCGCATTTGACGGGACATTCTTCACAGATACGCAGTATTTT. Based on the CDR3 plus reference TRBV5-1 and TRBJ2-3, the full variable domain is KAGVTQTPRYLIKTRGQQVTLSCSPISGHRSVSWYQQTPGQGLQFLFEYFSETQRNKGNFPGRFSGRQFSNSRSEMNVSTLELGDSALYLCASSAFDGTFFTDTQYFGPGTRLTVL.

This clonotype was observed a few times. The V and J genes are TRBV4-3 and TRBJ1-2; no reliable D call. Trimming shortened V by 0 bases and J by 2 bases, and 7 bases separated the two germline ends. This CDR3 comprises 14 residues. CDR1 and CDR2 from the germline V gene are LGHNA and YSLEER. The CDR3 protein is CASSQDRENYGYTF. CDR3 nucleotides: TGCGCCAGCAGCCAAGATCGAGAGAACTATGGCTACACCTTC.

This clonotype was seen only a few times. This chain connects TRBV7-9 to TRBJ2-2; the D gene is possibly TRBD2 (6 bases). V was clipped by 6 bases and J by 6 bases, with 11 bases between them. Per the germline V gene, CDR1 is SEHNR and CDR2 is FQNEAQ (reference sequence). This CDR3 region has 13 residues. The CDR3 nucleotides read TGTGCCAGCAGAATAGGAGGGCCCGGGGAGCTGTTTTTT. It is translated as CASRIGGPGELFF.

This clonotype was counted a few times. The CDR3 protein is CASSQGWDEQFF. The CDR3 nucleotides read TGCGCCAGCAGCCAAGGTTGGGATGAGCAGTTCTTC. The V call is TRBV4-1, the J call TRBJ2-1, with D hard to call. CDR3 size: 12 residues. Trimming took off 1 base at V and 8 bases at J, with 6 bases between the two ends. From germline, CDR1 is MGHRA and CDR2 YSYEKL.

The V call is TRBV6-5, the J call TRBJ2-6; D is undetermined. The CDR3 is 15 amino acids. The V end was cut by 2 bases, the J end by 0 bases, with 5 bases between. The germline gives CDR1 MNHEY, CDR2 SVGAGI. The CDR3 spells CASSYGTSGANVLTF. The CDR3 region has the DNA TGTGCCAGCAGTTACGGAACCTCTGGGGCCAACGTCCTGACTTTC.

This sequence joins TRBV29-1 and TRBJ2-2; TRBD1 might be the D (6 bases). Trimming took 1 base from V and 4 from J, leaving 10 bases between them. This CDR3 has 14 residues. CDR1 is SQVTM and CDR2 is ANQGSEA in the germline V gene. The CDR3 DNA is TGCAGCGTTGAAGTAGGCAGGGGCACCGGGGAGCTGTTTTTT. Translated: CSVEVGRGTGELFF.

The gene calls are TRBV10-3 and TRBJ2-5; 9 bases match TRBD1. Gene TRBJ2-1 matches the end of the DNA better, so the J call may be wrong. Germline V gene data show CDR1 as ENHRY and CDR2 as SYGVKD. CDR3 size: 14 residues. Here the CDR3 DNA reads TGTGCCATCTCCTACCGGGACAGGGAGGATGAGCAGTTCTTC. The encoded protein is CAISYRDREDEQFF.

This clonotype has at least ten counts. The CDR3, as DNA: TGTGCCAGCAGTTTGACTAGCGGGGGAAATGAGCAGTTCTTC. Residues: CASSLTSGGNEQFF. The chain carries TRBV11-2 and TRBJ2-1; 12 positions agree with TRBD2. This CDR3 region has 14 residues. V shed 6 bases and J 7 bases; nucleotides not matched to a gene: 4. Per germline, CDR1 SGHAT and CDR2 FQNNGV. The whole variable domain, filled in from reference TRBV11-2 and TRBJ2-1, reads EAGVAQSPRYKIIEKRQSVAFWCNPISGHATLYWYQQILGQGPKLLIQFQNNGVVDDSQLPKDRFSAERLKGVDSTLKIQPAKLEDSAVYLCASSLTSGGNEQFFGPGTRLTVL.

Turning to this clonotype: At one end the junction does not follow the germline gene, possibly because of a read error. The chain is built from TRBV7-9 and TRBJ2-1, with D maybe TRBD2 (5 bases). The CDR3 extends over 14 amino acids. Germline-derived CDR1 and CDR2 are SEHNR and FQNEAQ (reference sequence). CDR3 bases: TGTGCCAGCAGCCTAGCCTCCGCCTACAATGAGCAGTTCTTC. Translated: CASSLASAYNEQFF.